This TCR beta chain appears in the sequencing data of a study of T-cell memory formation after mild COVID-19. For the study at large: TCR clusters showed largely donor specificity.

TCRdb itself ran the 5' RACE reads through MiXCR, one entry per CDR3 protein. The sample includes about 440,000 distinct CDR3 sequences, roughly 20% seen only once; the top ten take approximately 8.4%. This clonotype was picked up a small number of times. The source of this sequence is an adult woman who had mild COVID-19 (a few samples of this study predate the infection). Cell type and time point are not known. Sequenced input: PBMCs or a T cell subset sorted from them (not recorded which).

The chain's CDR3 is CASSLAGRNSPLHF. As DNA, the CDR3 is TGTGCCAGCAGCTTAGCGGGACGCAATTCACCCCTCCACTTT. V gene TRBV7-2 combines with J gene TRBJ1-6; possibly TRBD1 for D (5 bases). This CDR3 comprises 14 residues. Between the trimmed V and J ends, which lost 0 bases and 7 bases, there was a span of 7 bases. From germline, CDR1 is SGHTA and CDR2 FQGNSA.